A single sample is the source of the 13 T cell receptor beta chains below, sequenced in a study of cytomegalovirus exposure and HLA in healthy donors. Using immunoSEQ multiplex PCR, the repertoire was profiled, and TCRdb retains in-frame clones only, with some absent. Here the sample spans under 250,000 clones, more than 75% being singletons. Sequencing used PBMCs. These receptors all stem from a woman younger than 30 in good health and CMV-seropositive.

V is TRBV9 and J is TRBJ2-3; D is undetermined. CDR1 and CDR2 (germline): SGDLS, YYNGEE. V lost 0 bases and J lost 4, with 3 bases in between. The CDR3 is 12 amino acids. The CDR3, as DNA: TGTGCCAGCAGCGTAGCCTCAGATACGCAGTATTTT. Residues: CASSVASDTQYF.

V usage is TRBV30 and J usage is TRBJ1-4, with 9 bases that match TRBD1. V shed 4 bases and J 6 bases; nucleotides not matched to a gene: 6. Germline V gene data show CDR1 as GTSNPN and CDR2 as SVGIG (reference sequence). This CDR3 has 14 amino acids. CDR3 sequence (DNA): TGTGCCTGGATACAGGGGGCGGGGGATGAAAAACTGTTTTTT. It translates to CAWIQGAGDEKLFF.

The chain uses TRBV29-1 and TRBJ1-2, with D possibly matching TRBD1 (5 bases). Germline V CDR1 and CDR2: SQVTM, ANQGSEA. The germline V and J ends were trimmed by 3 bases and 3 bases, with 8 bases remaining between them. The CDR3 extends over 12 amino acids. CDR3 bases: TGCAGCGTTGACAGGGCCGACTATGGCTACACCTTC. It translates to CSVDRADYGYTF.

The chain uses TRBV30 and TRBJ2-3; TRBD1 agrees at 10 bases. This CDR3 region has 13 residues. The ends lost 8 bases at V and 4 bases at J; junction bases unmatched: 6. Germline CDR1 reads GTSNPN; CDR2 reads SVGIG (reference sequence). The CDR3 region has the DNA TGTGCCGTTGACAGGGGGCGATCAGATACGCAGTATTTT. It specifies CAVDRGRSDTQYF.

The V and J genes are TRBV18 and TRBJ2-1; 10 bases are shared with TRBD2. V lost 6 bases and J lost 5; bases outside the gene matches: 7. The germline CDR1 and CDR2 sequences are KGHSH and LQKENI. The CDR3 sequence is 15 residues long. Here the CDR3 reads CASSLAGVPNNEQFF. In nucleotides, the CDR3 is TGTGCCAGCTCCCTAGCGGGAGTCCCCAACAATGAGCAGTTCTTC.

In DNA form, the CDR3 reads TGTGCCAGCAGTGAAGCGGGCGGGAGGCAATTCTACGAGCAGTACTTC. It is translated as CASSEAGGRQFYEQYF. The rearrangement uses TRBV6-1 and TRBJ2-7, with TRBD2 matching over 8 bases. Germline loops: CDR1 MNHNS, CDR2 SASEGT. This CDR3 has 16 amino acids. Unmatched junction bases numbered 7, after V lost 0 bases and J lost 3 bases.

J is TRBJ1-2 and V is TRBV12-5; D is undetermined. The CDR3 runs 15 residues. V dropped 0 bases and J dropped 2 bases, with 10 bases sitting between them. CDR1 and CDR2 (germline): LGHNT, FRNRAP. CDR3 sequence: CASGLVPPENYGYTF. The CDR3 bases are TGTGCTAGTGGTTTGGTACCCCCGGAGAACTATGGCTACACCTTC. The whole variable domain, remainder taken from reference TRBV12-5 and TRBJ1-2, is DARVTQTPRHKVTEMGQEVTMRCQPILGHNTVFWYRQTMMQGLELLAYFRNRAPLDDSGMPKDRFSAEMPDATLATLKIQPSEPRDSAVYFCASGLVPPENYGYTFGSGTRLTVV.

The chain is built from TRBV5-8 and TRBJ1-1, with D possibly matching TRBD1 (6 bases). CDR1 is SGHTS and CDR2 is YDEGEE in the germline V gene. This CDR3 is 9 amino acids long. Trimming removed 8 bases at V and 7 bases at J, with 6 bases between. CDR3 sequence reads: CARDSEAFF. CDR3 nucleotide sequence: TGTGCCAGGGACAGTGAAGCTTTCTTT. Full variable domain (remainder filled in from reference TRBV5-8 and TRBJ1-1): EAGVTQSPTHLIKTRGQQATLRCSPISGHTSVYWYQQALGLGLQFLLWYDEGEERNRGNFPPRFSGRQFPNYSSELNVNALELEDSALYLCARDSEAFFGQGTRLTVV.

A few counts support this clone. This sequence joins TRBV7-8 and TRBJ2-7, with TRBD2 as a possible D gene (5 bases). Germline V gene data show CDR1 as SGHVS and CDR2 as FQNEAQ. The CDR3 consists of 12 residues. Trimming stripped 2 bases from V and 3 bases from J, with 5 bases between. CDR3 in DNA: TGTGCCAGCAGCTTAACTAGCTACGAGCAGTACTTC. Protein sequence: CASSLTSYEQYF.

The V and J genes are TRBV5-6 and TRBJ2-7; TRBD1 agrees at 8 bases. Germline V gene data show CDR1 as SGHDT and CDR2 as YYEEEE. Losses at the gene ends were 2 bases for V and 10 bases for J; bases not matched to a gene: 5. The CDR3 consists of 12 residues. The CDR3 spells CASSFSTGGQYF. In nucleotides, the CDR3 is TGTGCCAGCAGCTTTAGTACAGGGGGTCAGTACTTC.

This CDR3 is CASSPLDRGPYNEQFF. The CDR3 nucleotides are TGTGCCAGCTCACCGCTAGACAGGGGGCCGTACAATGAGCAGTTCTTC. The chain combines TRBV18 with TRBJ2-1, with 10 bases matching TRBD1. Germline V gene sequence: CDR1 KGHSH, CDR2 LQKENI. CDR3 length: 16 amino acids. V was clipped by 3 bases and J by 4 bases; unmatched bases: 6.

Here the CDR3 reads CASRKDRERGYTF. DNA of the CDR3: TGCGCCAGCAGGAAGGACCGGGAACGGGGCTACACCTTC. The chain links TRBV5-1 to TRBJ1-2; D unclear. There are 13 residues in the CDR3. Between the trimmed V and J ends, which lost 5 bases and 8 bases, there was a span of 16 bases. CDR1 is SGHRS and CDR2 is YFSETQ in the germline V gene.

The V and J genes are TRBV4-2 and TRBJ2-7; 11 bases align to TRBD2. With V trimmed by 2 bases and J by 4 bases, 7 bases remained unmatched. In germline, CDR1 is LGHNA, CDR2 YNFKEQ. The CDR3 runs 16 residues. CDR3 residues: CASSQSLAGGWYEQYF. The CDR3 DNA reads as TGTGCCAGCAGCCAATCCTTAGCGGGAGGGTGGTACGAGCAGTACTTC.